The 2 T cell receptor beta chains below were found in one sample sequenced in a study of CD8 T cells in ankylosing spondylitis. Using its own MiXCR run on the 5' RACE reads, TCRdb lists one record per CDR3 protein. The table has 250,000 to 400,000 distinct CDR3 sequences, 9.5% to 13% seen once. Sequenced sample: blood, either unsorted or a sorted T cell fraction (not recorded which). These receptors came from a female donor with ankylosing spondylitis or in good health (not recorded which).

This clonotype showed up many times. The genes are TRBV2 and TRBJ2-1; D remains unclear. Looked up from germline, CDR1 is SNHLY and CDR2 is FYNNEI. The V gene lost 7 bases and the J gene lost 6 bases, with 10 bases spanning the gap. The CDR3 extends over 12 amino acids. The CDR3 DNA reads TGTGCCAGCACCCCCAGAGTCAATGAGCAGTTCTTC. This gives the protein CASTPRVNEQFF.

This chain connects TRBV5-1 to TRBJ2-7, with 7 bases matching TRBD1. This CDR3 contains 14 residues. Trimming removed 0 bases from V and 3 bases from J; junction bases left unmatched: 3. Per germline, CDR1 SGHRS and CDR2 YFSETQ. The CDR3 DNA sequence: TGCGCCAGCAGCTTGGACAGGGGAGACTACGAGCAGTACTTC. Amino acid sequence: CASSLDRGDYEQYF.